These 11 T cell receptor beta chains share one sample of origin, sequenced in a study of CD8 T cells in ankylosing spondylitis (dated by TCRdb to about 2017). Summary of the overall study and its limitations: A TCR beta motif of 8 or 9 highly homologous amino acid variants appeared characteristic of blood from ankylosing spondylitis patients.

Their target antigens are unknown. Libraries were prepared through 5' RACE. The sample was run on an Illumina HiSeq 2500. TCRdb cleaned the public reads at Q25 with fastp, built clones with MiXCR and kept in-frame beta chains. Records with the same CDR3 protein are collapsed into one entry carrying the most frequent genes and DNA. This sample is represented by around 490,000 distinct CDR3 sequences; under 5.5% of them were singletons. Around 3.6% of the sample belongs to the ten largest clones. Sequences were obtained from blood, either unsorted or a sorted T cell fraction (not recorded which). The receptors here all came from a male donor with ankylosing spondylitis.

Many counts were recorded for this clonotype. This CDR3 is CASSRSSGGTTDTQYF. CDR3 sequence (DNA): TGCGCCAGCAGCCGTTCTAGCGGGGGGACCACAGATACGCAGTATTTT. The genes are TRBV4-1 and TRBJ2-3; 11 nucleotides line up with TRBD2. CDR1 and CDR2 (germline): MGHRA, YSYEKL. This CDR3 region has 16 residues. The V gene end was trimmed by 4 bases and the J gene end by 2 bases; junction bases not matched to a gene: 5.

This clonotype was seen a few times. V usage is TRBV7-2 and J usage is TRBJ2-7; 8 nucleotides match TRBD2. V lost 2 bases and J lost 3; bases outside the gene matches: 3. The germline V gene has CDR1 SGHTA and CDR2 FQGNSA. The CDR3 has 14 residues. The CDR3 DNA follows: TGTGCCAGCAGCTTATTTCGGGGGGGCTACGAGCAGTACTTC. It codes for CASSLFRGGYEQYF. Supplemented by reference TRBV7-2 and TRBJ2-7, the full variable domain reads GAGVSQSPSNKVTEKGKDVELRCDPISGHTALYWYRQSLGQGLEFLIYFQGNSAPDKSGLPSDRFSAERTGGSVSTLTIQRTQQEDSAVYLCASSLFRGGYEQYFGPGTRLTVT.

In this sample, this clonotype turned up a few times. The chain is built from TRBV7-8 and TRBJ2-1, with 14 bases aligning to TRBD2. With V trimmed by 5 bases and J by 7 bases, 7 bases remained unmatched. This CDR3 has 16 amino acids. Germline V gene sequence: CDR1 SGHVS, CDR2 FQNEAQ. The CDR3 reads CASSMTSGRAGNEQFF. The DNA of the CDR3 is TGTGCCAGCAGCATGACTAGCGGGAGGGCGGGAAATGAGCAGTTCTTC.

This clonotype was picked up many times. The V gene is TRBV24-1, the J gene TRBJ2-3, with 11 nucleotides matching TRBD2. V lost 4 bases to trimming and J lost 6 bases; unmatched junction nucleotides: 5. Germline V gene lookup returns CDR1 KGHDR and CDR2 SFDVKD. This CDR3 is 15 amino acids long. The CDR3 here is CATSDPLAGGDTQYF. The CDR3 bases are TGTGCCACCAGTGACCCTTTAGCGGGAGGGGATACGCAGTATTTT.

This clonotype has ten or more counts. V and J are TRBV29-1 and TRBJ2-7; perhaps D is TRBD1 or TRBD2 (5 bases each). This CDR3 spans 12 amino acids. V was trimmed by 6 bases and J by 3 bases, leaving 12 bases between them. Per the germline V gene, CDR1 is SQVTM and CDR2 is ANQGSEA. The CDR3 loop reads CSVNGDGYEQYF. In nucleotides, the CDR3 is TGCAGCGTGAACGGGGACGGCTACGAGCAGTACTTC.

This clonotype was found many times. The chain employs TRBV4-2 and TRBJ1-2, with D possibly TRBD1 on 6 matching bases. V lost 3 bases and J 1 base, leaving 15 bases between the germline ends. This CDR3 has 16 residues. The germline gives CDR1 LGHNA, CDR2 YNFKEQ. CDR3 bases: TGTGCCAGCAGCCACGAACGGGACACCGATAACTATGGCTACACCTTC. Translated, it gives CASSHERDTDNYGYTF.

This clonotype was counted many times. J is TRBJ1-2 and V is TRBV29-1; D unresolved. In germline, CDR1 is SQVTM, CDR2 ANQGSEA. There are 13 residues in the CDR3. Between the trimmed V and J ends, which lost 0 bases and 2 bases, there was a span of 7 bases. The CDR3 here is CSVEDLGNYGYTF. In DNA form, the CDR3 reads TGCAGCGTTGAAGATCTAGGCAACTATGGCTACACCTTC.

This clonotype was observed at least ten times. The gene calls are TRBV18 and TRBJ1-5; 11 bases are shared with TRBD1. This CDR3 spans 16 amino acids. Germline-derived CDR1 and CDR2 are KGHSH and LQKENI. V dropped 3 bases and J dropped 5; count of bases not matched to a gene: 6. CDR3 in amino acids: CASSPQRTGGYQPQHF. The CDR3 bases are TGTGCCAGCTCACCCCAAAGGACAGGGGGCTATCAGCCCCAGCATTTT. The complete variable domain, with remaining parts taken from reference TRBV18 and TRBJ1-5, reads NAGVMQNPRHLVRRRGQEARLRCSPMKGHSHVYWYRQLPEEGLKFMVYLQKENIIDESGMPKERFSAEFPKEGPSILRIQQVVRGDSAAYFCASSPQRTGGYQPQHFGDGTRLSIL.

The V gene is TRBV3-1, the J gene TRBJ1-2; D is undetermined. Germline CDR1 LGHDT, CDR2 YNNKEL (reference sequence). V was shortened by 0 bases and J by 8 bases, with 19 bases between the two germline ends. CDR3 length: 16 amino acids. In DNA form, the CDR3 reads TGTGCCAGCAGCCAAGATGGAATCAAGGCGGCTGGAGGCTACACCTTC. Translated, it gives CASSQDGIKAAGGYTF.

In its sample, this clonotype was seen many times. The rearrangement joins TRBV7-9 to TRBJ2-7, with 9 bases that match TRBD1. Per the germline V gene, CDR1 is SEHNR and CDR2 is FQNEAQ (reference sequence). Germline trimming cut 5 bases from V and 6 bases from J; bases unmatched to any gene: 11. The CDR3 totals 15 residues. CDR3 DNA: TGTGCCAGCAGCAAAACAGGGGGCGGATTTTCCGAGCAGTACTTC. The encoded protein is CASSKTGGGFSEQYF.

This clonotype has ten or more counts. The chain combines TRBV20-1 with TRBJ2-1; 9 positions agree with TRBD2. Germline V gene sequence: CDR1 DFQATT, CDR2 SNEGSKA (reference sequence). The CDR3 extends over 13 amino acids. V dropped 8 bases and J dropped 3; count of bases not matched to a gene: 5. CDR3 loop: CSLAGVDYNEQFF. The CDR3 bases are TGCAGTTTAGCGGGGGTTGACTACAATGAGCAGTTCTTC.